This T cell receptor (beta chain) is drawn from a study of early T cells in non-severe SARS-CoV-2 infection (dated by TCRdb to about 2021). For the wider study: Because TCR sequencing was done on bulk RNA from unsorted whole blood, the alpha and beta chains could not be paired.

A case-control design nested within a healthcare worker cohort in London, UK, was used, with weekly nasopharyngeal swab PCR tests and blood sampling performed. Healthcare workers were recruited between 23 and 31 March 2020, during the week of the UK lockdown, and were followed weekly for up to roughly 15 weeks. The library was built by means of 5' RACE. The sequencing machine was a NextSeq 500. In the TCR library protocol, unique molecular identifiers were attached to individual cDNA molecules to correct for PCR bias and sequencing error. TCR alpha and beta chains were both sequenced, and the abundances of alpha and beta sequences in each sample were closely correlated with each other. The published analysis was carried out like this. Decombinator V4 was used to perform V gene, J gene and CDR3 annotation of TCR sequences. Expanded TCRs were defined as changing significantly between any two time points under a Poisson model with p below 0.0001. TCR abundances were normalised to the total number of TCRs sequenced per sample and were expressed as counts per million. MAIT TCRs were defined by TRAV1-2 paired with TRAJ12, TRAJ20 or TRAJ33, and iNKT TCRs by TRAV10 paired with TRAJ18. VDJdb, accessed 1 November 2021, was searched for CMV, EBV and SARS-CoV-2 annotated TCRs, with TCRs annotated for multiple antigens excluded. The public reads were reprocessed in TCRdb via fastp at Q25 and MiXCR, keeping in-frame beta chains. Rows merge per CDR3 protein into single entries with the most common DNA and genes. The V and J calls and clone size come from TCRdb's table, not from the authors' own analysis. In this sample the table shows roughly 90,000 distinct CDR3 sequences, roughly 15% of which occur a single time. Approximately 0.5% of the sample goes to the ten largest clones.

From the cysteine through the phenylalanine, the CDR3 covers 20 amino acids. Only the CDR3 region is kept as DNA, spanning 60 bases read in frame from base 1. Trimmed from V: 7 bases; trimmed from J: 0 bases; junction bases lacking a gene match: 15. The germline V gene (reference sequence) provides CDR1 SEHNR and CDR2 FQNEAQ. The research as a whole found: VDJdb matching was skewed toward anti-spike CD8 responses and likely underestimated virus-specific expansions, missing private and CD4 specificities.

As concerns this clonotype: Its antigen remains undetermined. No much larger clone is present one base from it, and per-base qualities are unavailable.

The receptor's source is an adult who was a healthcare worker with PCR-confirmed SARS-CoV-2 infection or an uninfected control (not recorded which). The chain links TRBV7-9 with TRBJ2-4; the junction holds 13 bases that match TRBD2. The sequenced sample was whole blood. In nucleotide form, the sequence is TGTGCCAGCAACTCCTCTACCGGGACTAGCGGGGTCCTAGCCAAAAACATTCAGTACTTC. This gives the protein CASNSSTGTSGVLAKNIQYF.